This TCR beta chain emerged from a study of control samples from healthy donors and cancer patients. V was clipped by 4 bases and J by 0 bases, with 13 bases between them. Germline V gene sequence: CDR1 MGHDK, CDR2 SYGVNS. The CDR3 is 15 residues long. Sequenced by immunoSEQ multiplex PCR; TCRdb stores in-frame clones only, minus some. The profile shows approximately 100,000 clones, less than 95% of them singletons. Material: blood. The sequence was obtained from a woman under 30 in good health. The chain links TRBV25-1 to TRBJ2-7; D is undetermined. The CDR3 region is CASSASGPSSYEQYF. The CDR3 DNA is TGTGCCAGCAGTGCCTCCGGGCCGAGCTCCTACGAGCAGTACTTC.